One and the same sample provided the 15 T cell receptor beta chains below, sequenced in a study of human T cells and chemical hapten exposure. TCRdb fed the RACE reads into MiXCR, producing one record per CDR3 protein. This table has roughly 180,000 distinct CDR3 sequences, 20% to 25% appearing once. As to time point: patch test 1, 2 weeks after DPC sensitization. Described treatment: therapeutic diphenylcyclopropenone sensitization with weekly scalp DPC. This material consisted of whole blood, taken in connection with sensitization to the hapten diphenylcyclopropenone (DPC). The source of these receptors is a woman between 45 and 65 years old with alopecia areata. Some clones in this sample may be carry-over from other donors' samples.

The rearrangement uses TRBV2 and TRBJ1-2, with D maybe TRBD1 (6 bases). Trimming took off 4 bases at V and 7 bases at J, with 19 bases between the two ends. Germline V gene data show CDR1 as SNHLY and CDR2 as FYNNEI. The CDR3 is 15 residues long. CDR3: CASSVVTGRAIGYTF. The CDR3 coding sequence is TGTGCCAGCAGTGTTGTGACAGGCCGAGCTATTGGCTACACCTTC.

This chain uses TRBV9 with TRBJ2-6; D uncertain. The germline V and J ends were trimmed by 3 bases and 2 bases, with 12 bases remaining between them. CDR3 length: 16 amino acids. Germline V gene sequence: CDR1 SGDLS, CDR2 YYNGEE. DNA for the CDR3: TGTGCCAGCAGCGCACCCCATGGGGCTGGGGCCAACGTCCTGACTTTC. This encodes CASSAPHGAGANVLTF.

The CDR3: CAINLAETQYF. CDR3 DNA: TGTGCCATAAATCTGGCGGAGACCCAGTACTTC. The chain carries TRBV2 and TRBJ2-5; D not certain. In germline, CDR1 is SNHLY, CDR2 FYNNEI. This CDR3 is built from 11 residues. Between the trimmed V and J ends, which lost 10 bases and 5 bases, there was a span of 11 bases.

This clonotype was detected many times. The chain carries TRBV27 and TRBJ1-1; D is unresolved. V was clipped by 0 bases and J by 2 bases, with 10 bases between them. The CDR3 is 15 residues long. Germline CDR1 reads MNHEY; CDR2 reads SMNVEV (reference sequence). CDR3: CASSLSTGINTEAFF. In DNA form, the CDR3 reads TGTGCCAGCAGTTTATCAACGGGAATAAACACTGAAGCTTTCTTT.

The J gene is TRBJ2-7, the V gene TRBV10-3; D ambiguous. The CDR3 totals 13 residues. CDR1 is ENHRY and CDR2 is SYGVKD in the germline V gene. V gave up 0 bases and J gave up 3 bases, with 6 bases separating them. For the CDR3, the DNA is TGTGCCATCAGTGAGTCGATCAGCTACGAGCAGTACTTC. Its translation is CAISESISYEQYF.

This clonotype has a handful of counts. The chain employs TRBV19 and TRBJ2-5; D gene unclear. The germline gives CDR1 LNHDA, CDR2 SQIVND (reference sequence). The CDR3 is 13 residues long. V was shortened by 3 bases and J by 6 bases, with 11 bases between the two germline ends. As DNA, the CDR3 is TGTGCCAGTAGTATGGGCGCGGCGAAGACCCAGTACTTC. It codes for CASSMGAAKTQYF.

The chain joins TRBV7-2 to TRBJ2-5; D unclear. Germline lookup yields CDR1 SGHTA and CDR2 FQGNSA. The CDR3 covers 12 residues. V dropped 5 bases and J dropped 0 bases, with 4 bases sitting between them. The CDR3 DNA follows: TGTGCCAGCAGCCCCGACCAAGAGACCCAGTACTTC. Translation gives CASSPDQETQYF.

The chain couples TRBV5-4 to TRBJ1-2; no reliable D call. The CDR3 is 12 residues long. V lost 3 bases and J 5 bases, leaving 8 bases between the germline ends. CDR1 and CDR2 (germline): SGHNT, YYREEE (reference sequence). Here the CDR3 DNA reads TGTGCCAGCAGCTCGACACGGTATGGCTACACCTTC. This sequence encodes CASSSTRYGYTF.

The chain links TRBV5-1 to TRBJ2-5; 7 nucleotides line up with TRBD2. Germline V gives CDR1 SGHRS, CDR2 YFSETQ. The CDR3 spans 15 residues. Trimming took 8 bases from V and 1 from J; bases not matched to a gene: 11. The CDR3 nucleotides are TGCGCCAGTCGATCGAGCGGGACCTTCCAAGAGACCCAGTACTTC. It codes for CASRSSGTFQETQYF.

V and J are TRBV11-2 and TRBJ2-1, with unresolved D. CDR3 length equals 15 residues. CDR1 and CDR2 (germline): SGHAT, FQNNGV. V was trimmed by 5 bases and J by 1 base, leaving 12 bases between them. CDR3 DNA sequence: TGTGCCAGCAGCAACGCCGTATGGTCCTACAATGAGCAGTTCTTC. This sequence encodes CASSNAVWSYNEQFF.

This clonotype was picked up a small number of times. The V call is TRBV4-2, the J call TRBJ2-1; D is possibly TRBD1 or TRBD2 (5 bases each). The CDR3 totals 16 residues. CDR1 is LGHNA, CDR2 YNFKEQ, per germline. With 1 base removed from V and 9 bases from J, the gap between germline ends came to 19 bases. The CDR3 is CASSQVGGEKRVEQFF. CDR3 DNA sequence: TGTGCCAGCAGCCAAGTTGGGGGAGAAAAGAGGGTTGAGCAGTTCTTC.

This clonotype was detected once. CDR3 in DNA: TGTGCCAGCAGCCAATGGGGGCCGAACACTGAAGCTTTCTTT. It specifies CASSQWGPNTEAFF. The chain joins TRBV6-5 to TRBJ1-1; perhaps TRBD1 as D (6 bases). The CDR3 contains 14 residues. Germline CDR1 MNHEY, CDR2 SVGAGI. Trimming stripped 6 bases from V and 1 base from J, with 12 bases between.

This clonotype has a single count. This sequence joins TRBV6-2 or TRBV6-3 and TRBJ2-5; possibly TRBD1 for D (5 bases). The germline V and J ends were trimmed by 7 bases and 4 bases, with 7 bases remaining between them. This CDR3 spans 11 amino acids. CDR1 MNHEY and CDR2 SVGEGT come from the germline V gene. The CDR3 here is CASTQGETQYF. The CDR3 DNA reads TGTGCCAGCACTCAGGGAGAGACCCAGTACTTC.

This clonotype was counted only a few times. The chain is built from TRBV5-1 and TRBJ2-2; D possibly corresponds to TRBD1 (6 bases). This CDR3 spans 14 amino acids. V shed 4 bases and J shed 7 bases, with 14 bases lying between them. From germline, CDR1 is SGHRS and CDR2 YFSETQ. CDR3 DNA sequence: TGCGCCAGCAGCAACCCAGGGGATCACGGGGAGCTGTTTTTT. It yields the protein CASSNPGDHGELFF.

The chain's CDR3 is CSARDPGSTGYTF. The CDR3 coding sequence is TGCAGTGCTAGAGATCCAGGGAGCACTGGCTACACCTTC. J is TRBJ1-2 and V is TRBV20-1, with D possibly being TRBD1 (5 bases). V lost 0 bases and J 7 bases, leaving 12 bases between the germline ends. CDR1 and CDR2 (germline): DFQATT, SNEGSKA (reference sequence). The CDR3 extends over 13 amino acids.